The present T cell receptor (beta chain) was sequenced within a study of CD8 T cells in ankylosing spondylitis. Study results and limitations: Characteristic, it appeared, of ankylosing spondylitis blood was a TCR beta motif of eight highly homologous variants.

In its sample, this clonotype was seen a few times. Its antigen is unknown. Germline CDR1 MNHNS, CDR2 SASEGT. The CDR3 contains 16 residues. Between the trimmed V and J ends, which lost 5 bases and 5 bases, there was a span of 16 bases. TCRdb fed the 5' RACE reads into MiXCR, producing one record per CDR3 protein. The sample shows just over 350,000 distinct CDR3 sequences, 20% to 25% of them seen only once. The chain joins TRBV6-1 to TRBJ1-6; a weak D match, TRBD1 (5 bases). The specimen sequenced was blood, either unsorted or a sorted T cell fraction (not recorded which). The TCR comes from a male donor with ankylosing spondylitis or in good health (not recorded which). CDR3 in amino acids: CASSLTGTGDNSPLHF. The CDR3 nucleotides read TGTGCCAGCAGTCTCACCGGGACGGGAGATAATTCACCCCTCCACTTT.